What follows is one TCR beta chain and its context. What antigen it recognizes has not been identified. Within one base of it there is no much larger clone, and no base qualities were kept. This record belongs to a study of graft-versus-host responses after intestinal transplantation (dated by TCRdb to the early 2020s). Concerning the study at large: Multivisceral, liver-intestinal, or isolated intestinal transplants were received by the recipients. A cohort of some 24 intestinal transplant recipients, including one retransplant, was enrolled, and a few patients lacking pretransplant specimens were excluded. Samples from a few later patients were sequenced in-house on an Illumina MiSeq with MiXCR processing rather than by the commercial service. Bulk TCR-beta CDR3 sequencing was used to track graft-versus-host and host-versus-graft alloreactive T cell clones in the graft, circulation and bone marrow after intestinal transplantation. Anti-thymocyte globulin induction was given to all recipients, followed by maintenance tacrolimus and steroids for 2 to 4 years. Donor T cell macrochimerism was defined as a peak of at least 4% donor T cells among recipient peripheral blood mononuclear cells. Alloreactive clones were identified by sequencing pre-transplant mixed lymphocyte reaction products and comparing these products with unstimulated pre-transplant donor and recipient T cells.

According to the study, the label for this sample's time point signals: cells obtained before transplantation from donor or recipient. CD3+CD4+ and CD3+CD8+ populations were FACS-sorted from unstimulated pre-transplant donor and recipient cells taken from spleen or lymph nodes. General conclusions and limits of the study: Patients with donor T cell macrochimerism had high GvH to HvG T cell clonal ratios in their allografts. Early after transplant, peak levels of circulating GvH clones were found to be associated with declines in HvG clones. The relatively low number and heterogeneity of intestinal transplant patients limited the conclusions. GvH clones were detected in recipient bone marrow, and some of these GvH clones were observed earlier in ileal mucosa or blood, consistent with an intestinal mucosal origin.

The CDR3 sequence holds 12 residues, the cysteine and phenylalanine included. Only the CDR3 part of the read is kept: 36 bases, read in frame from the first base. Based on the germline V gene, the CDR1 and CDR2 sequences are KGHSH and LQKENI. The junction shows trimming of 2 bases on V and 4 bases on J, plus 5 bases between the germline ends. To prepare the library, the immunoSEQ multiplex PCR assay was applied. For most patients, genomic DNA was isolated with the Qiagen DNeasy Blood and Tissue Kit and shipped frozen to Adaptive Biotechnologies for TCR sequencing. For most patients, genomic DNA was subjected to high-throughput TCR-beta CDR3 sequencing by Adaptive Biotechnologies. The paper's processing steps were these. TCR sequencing data for around 19 patients were retrieved from Adaptive's ImmunoSEQ software; a few other patients were processed with MiXCR and VDJtools. CD4 versus CD8 sorting errors were corrected by removing sequences found in both subsets at a frequency ratio below 5:1. CDR3 nucleotide sequences shared between donor and recipient were removed because the origin of such sequences could not be assigned. At least 2-fold expansion over unstimulated cells and a minimum CFSE-low frequency of 0.002% (template counts) or 0.001% (read counts) were required for clones to be classified as alloreactive. Mappable clones were those detected in sequenced pre-transplant spleen, lymph node, or MLR CFSE-low populations of the donor or recipient. The cumulative frequency of alloreactive clones was calculated as a percentage of all sequences, weighted by copy number. TCRdb holds this immuneACCESS table with in-frame rearrangements only. Some clones are missing; in checked studies, unresolved V genes explain under half, and the rest has no known cause. Clone size and the V and J calls come from that table; the DNA yielded D and trimming. The sample has 73,000 or so clones on record, 85% to 90% of them singletons. Approximately 4.1% of the sample is held by the ten biggest clonotypes.

Rearrangement joined TRBV18 to TRBJ1-1; no D gene call is confident. The TCR sequence derives from a human donor who was the organ donor for an intestinal transplant. Specimen: unstimulated CD8+ T cells sorted from spleen or lymph node cells, collected before transplant. CDR3 sequence: CASSPISTEAFF. The bases read TGTGCCAGCTCACCAATCTCCACTGAAGCTTTCTTT.